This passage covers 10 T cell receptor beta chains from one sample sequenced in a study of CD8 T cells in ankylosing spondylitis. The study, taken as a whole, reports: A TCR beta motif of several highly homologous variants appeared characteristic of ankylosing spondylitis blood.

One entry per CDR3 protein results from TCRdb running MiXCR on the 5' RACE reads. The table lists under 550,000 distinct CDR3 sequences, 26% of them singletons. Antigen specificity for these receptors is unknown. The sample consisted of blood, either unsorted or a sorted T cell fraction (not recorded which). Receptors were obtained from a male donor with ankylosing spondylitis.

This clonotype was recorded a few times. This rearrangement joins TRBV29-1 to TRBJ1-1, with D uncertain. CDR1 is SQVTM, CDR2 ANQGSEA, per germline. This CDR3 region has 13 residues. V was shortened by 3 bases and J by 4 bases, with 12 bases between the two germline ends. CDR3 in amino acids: CSVDRPLATEAFF. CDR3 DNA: TGCAGCGTTGATCGACCCTTAGCCACTGAAGCTTTCTTT.

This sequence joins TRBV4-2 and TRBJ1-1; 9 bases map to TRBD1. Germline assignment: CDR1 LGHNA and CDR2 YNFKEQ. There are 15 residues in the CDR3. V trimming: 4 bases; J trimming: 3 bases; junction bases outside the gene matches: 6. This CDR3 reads CASSRDRDLDTEAFF. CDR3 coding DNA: TGTGCCAGCAGCCGGGACAGGGATTTGGACACTGAAGCTTTCTTT.

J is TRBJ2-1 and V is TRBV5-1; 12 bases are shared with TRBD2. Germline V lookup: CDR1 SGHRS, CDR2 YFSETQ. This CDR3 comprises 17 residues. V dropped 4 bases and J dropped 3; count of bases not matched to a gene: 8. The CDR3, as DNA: TGCGCCAGCAGCCGTGGACTAGCGGGAACCTTCTACAATGAGCAGTTCTTC. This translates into CASSRGLAGTFYNEQFF. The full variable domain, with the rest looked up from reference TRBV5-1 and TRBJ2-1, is KAGVTQTPRYLIKTRGQQVTLSCSPISGHRSVSWYQQTPGQGLQFLFEYFSETQRNKGNFPGRFSGRQFSNSRSEMNVSTLELGDSALYLCASSRGLAGTFYNEQFFGPGTRLTVL.

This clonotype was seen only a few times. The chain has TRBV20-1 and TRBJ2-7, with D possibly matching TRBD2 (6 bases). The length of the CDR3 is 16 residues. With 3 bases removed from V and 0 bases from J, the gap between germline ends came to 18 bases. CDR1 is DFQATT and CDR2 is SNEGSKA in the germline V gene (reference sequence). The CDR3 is CSASRLVVPTSYEQYF. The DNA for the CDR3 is TGCAGTGCTAGTCGACTAGTTGTACCGACCTCCTACGAGCAGTACTTC.

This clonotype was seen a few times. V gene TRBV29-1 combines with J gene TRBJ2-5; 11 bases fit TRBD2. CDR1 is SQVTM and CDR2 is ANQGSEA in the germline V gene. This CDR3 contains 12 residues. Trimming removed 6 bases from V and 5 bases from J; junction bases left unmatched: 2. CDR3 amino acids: CSVRTSGETQYF. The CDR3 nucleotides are TGCAGCGTCCGGACTAGCGGGGAGACCCAGTACTTC.

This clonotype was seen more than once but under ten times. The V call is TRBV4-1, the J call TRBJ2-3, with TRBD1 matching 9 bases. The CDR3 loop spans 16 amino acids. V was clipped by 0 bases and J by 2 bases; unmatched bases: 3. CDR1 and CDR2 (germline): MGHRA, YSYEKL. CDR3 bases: TGCGCCAGCAGCCAAGAAAGGACAGGGGTCACAGATACGCAGTATTTT. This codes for CASSQERTGVTDTQYF.

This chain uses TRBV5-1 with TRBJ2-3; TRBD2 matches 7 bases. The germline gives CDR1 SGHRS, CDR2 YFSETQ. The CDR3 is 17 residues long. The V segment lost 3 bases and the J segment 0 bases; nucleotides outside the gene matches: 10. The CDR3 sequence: CASSSEVAGPSTDTQYF. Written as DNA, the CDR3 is TGCGCCAGCAGCTCGGAAGTAGCGGGCCCCAGCACAGATACGCAGTATTTT.

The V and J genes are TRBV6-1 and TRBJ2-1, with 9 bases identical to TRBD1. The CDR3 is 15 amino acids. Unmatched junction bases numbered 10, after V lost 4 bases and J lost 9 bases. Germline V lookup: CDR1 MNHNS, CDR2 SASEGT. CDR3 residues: CASSGRDRVRSEQFF. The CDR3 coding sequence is TGTGCCAGCAGTGGTAGGGACAGGGTACGTAGTGAGCAGTTCTTC.

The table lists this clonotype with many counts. The CDR3 coding sequence is TGCAGCGTTGTTAAGAGCGGGAGTAATTATGAGCAGTTCTTC. Amino acid sequence: CSVVKSGSNYEQFF. The genes are TRBV29-1 and TRBJ2-1, with 8 bases that match TRBD2. After removal of 4 bases from V and 8 bases from J, the junction contained 10 bases not matched to a gene. The CDR3 has 14 amino acids. CDR1 and CDR2 (germline): SQVTM, ANQGSEA.

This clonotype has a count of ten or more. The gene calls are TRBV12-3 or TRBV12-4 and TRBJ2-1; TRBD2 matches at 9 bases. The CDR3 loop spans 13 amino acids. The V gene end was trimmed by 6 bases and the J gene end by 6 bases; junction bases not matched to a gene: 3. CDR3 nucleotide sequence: TGTGCCAGCAGAACTAGCGGGCTCAATGAGCAGTTCTTC. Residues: CASRTSGLNEQFF.